The 17 T cell receptor beta chains presented below share a single source sample, sequenced in a study of T cell repertoires in cytomegalovirus infection. TCRdb ran MiXCR on the reads and lists one entry per CDR3 protein. The table records roughly 340,000 distinct CDR3 sequences, about 29% of them present only once. The antigens of these receptors remain unknown. The sample consisted of cultured PBMCs, taken from culture after CMV antigen stimulation. These receptors all come from a human donor in good health (CMV status not recorded). Some clones in this sample may be carry-over from other donors' samples.

The V and J genes are TRBV7-6 and TRBJ1-2, with TRBD1 matching 7 bases. CDR3 size: 16 residues. J gave up 5 bases and V 0 bases, and 9 bases lay outside the gene matches. CDR1 is SGHVS and CDR2 is FNYEAQ in the germline V gene. This chain's CDR3 is CASSLAPYRGGYGYTF. The CDR3 nucleotides are TGTGCCAGCAGCTTAGCTCCTTACAGGGGCGGATATGGCTACACCTTC. Drawing the rest from reference TRBV7-6 and TRBJ1-2, the complete variable domain is GAGVSQSPRYKVTKRGQDVALRCDPISGHVSLYWYRQALGQGPEFLTYFNYEAQQDKSGLPNDRFSAERPEGSISTLTIQRTEQRDSAMYRCASSLAPYRGGYGYTFGSGTRLTVV.

This chain connects TRBV28 to TRBJ1-2; the D gene is possibly TRBD1 (5 bases). The CDR3 runs to 12 residues. The germline CDR1 and CDR2 sequences are MDHEN and SYDVKM. V lost 9 bases and J lost 3, with 11 bases in between. The CDR3 sequence is CASLRGDYGYTF. The CDR3 nucleotides read TGTGCCAGTCTGCGGGGGGACTATGGCTACACCTTC.

The CDR3 loop is CSPRGEGGGTTGELFF. Written as DNA, the CDR3 is TGCAGCCCAAGAGGGGAGGGAGGGGGAACAACCGGGGAGCTGTTTTTT. This sequence joins TRBV29-1 and TRBJ2-2; possible D gene TRBD2, 7 bases. CDR1 SQVTM and CDR2 ANQGSEA come from the germline V gene. The CDR3 totals 16 residues. Trimming stripped 8 bases from V and 5 bases from J, with 24 bases between.

This clonotype appeared a few times. CDR3 amino acids: CSADSPQGTGELFF. The DNA for the CDR3 is TGCAGTGCCGACTCACCCCAGGGTACCGGGGAGCTGTTTTTT. The V gene is TRBV20-1, the J gene TRBJ2-2; weak D call: TRBD1 (5 bases). Germline V gene sequence: CDR1 DFQATT, CDR2 SNEGSKA (reference sequence). Trimming cost V 6 bases and J 5 bases, with 16 bases left between them. This CDR3 has 14 amino acids.

The chain employs TRBV7-9 and TRBJ2-2; D may correspond to TRBD1 or TRBD2 (5 bases each). V was clipped by 4 bases and J by 3 bases, with 9 bases between them. There are 14 residues in the CDR3. Germline-derived CDR1 and CDR2 are SEHNR and FQNEAQ (reference sequence). This CDR3 is CASSSGAYTGELFF. For the CDR3, the DNA is TGTGCCAGCAGCTCCGGGGCGTACACCGGGGAGCTGTTTTTT.

This clonotype was counted between two and nine times. This chain connects TRBV20-1 to TRBJ1-2; the match to TRBD1 covers 7 bases. The CDR3 sequence is 14 residues long. The J segment lost 13 bases and the V segment lost 6 bases, leaving 20 bases of the junction unmatched. CDR1 DFQATT and CDR2 SNEGSKA come from the germline V gene (reference sequence). The CDR3 region is CSARDSRHRGRCTF. DNA of the CDR3: TGCAGTGCCAGGGACAGCCGCCACCGCGGGAGGTGCACCTTC.

The CDR3 nucleotides read TGCAGTGCAGCGCAGGGCAACGCGATACAAGAGACCCAGTACTTC. It encodes CSAAQGNAIQETQYF. The V call is TRBV20-1, the J call TRBJ2-5, with D possibly being TRBD1 (5 bases). Trimming cost V 6 bases and J 2 bases, with 19 bases left between them. Germline V gene lookup returns CDR1 DFQATT and CDR2 SNEGSKA (reference sequence). CDR3 size: 15 residues.

The genes are TRBV7-6 and TRBJ2-3; 9 bases line up with TRBD2. Trimming at V came to 5 bases and at J to 2 bases, leaving 5 bases not matched to a gene. The CDR3 is made up of 15 amino acids. Germline CDR1 SGHVS, CDR2 FNYEAQ. The CDR3 coding sequence is TGTGCCAGCAGCACTTTAGCGGGGGCCACAGATACGCAGTATTTT. Its protein is CASSTLAGATDTQYF. Full variable domain (outside the CDR3, taken from reference TRBV7-6 and TRBJ2-3): GAGVSQSPRYKVTKRGQDVALRCDPISGHVSLYWYRQALGQGPEFLTYFNYEAQQDKSGLPNDRFSAERPEGSISTLTIQRTEQRDSAMYRCASSTLAGATDTQYFGPGTRLTVL.

The CDR3 coding sequence is TGTGCCAGCACCCTTACCAAGTCATGGGGCGGCACCGGGGAGCTGTTTTTT. It specifies CASTLTKSWGGTGELFF. The chain carries TRBV28 and TRBJ2-2; maybe TRBD1 (5 bases). Germline CDR1 is MDHEN and CDR2 is SYDVKM. There are 17 residues in the CDR3. Trimming left V 7 bases short and J 4 bases short, with 22 bases between.

The table lists this clonotype with a few counts. The chain recombines TRBV7-9 with TRBJ2-3; D remains unclear. Germline assignment: CDR1 SEHNR and CDR2 FQNEAQ (reference sequence). V was pared by 5 bases and J by 6 bases, with 9 bases between. There are 12 residues in the CDR3. CDR3: CASSPSSDTQYF. CDR3 DNA sequence: TGTGCCAGCAGCCCCTCGTCGGATACGCAGTATTTT.

This clonotype was detected only a few times. V usage is TRBV10-3 and J usage is TRBJ1-2; D gene unclear. The CDR3 is made up of 14 amino acids. CDR1 is ENHRY, CDR2 SYGVKD, per germline. The ends were cut back, 2 bases at V and 8 bases at J, with 15 bases in the middle. CDR3 DNA sequence: TGTGCCATCAGTGAGGGTCAGGTTTACGGGGGCTACACCTTC. Its translation: CAISEGQVYGGYTF.

In this sample, this clonotype turned up once. As DNA, the CDR3 is TGTGCCAGTAGTATAGCAGCGGCAGTCACTGAAGCTTTCTTT. Its protein product is CASSIAAAVTEAFF. The J gene is TRBJ1-1, the V gene TRBV19; no reliable D call. The CDR3 runs 14 residues. Germline V gives CDR1 LNHDA, CDR2 SQIVND (reference sequence). The ends were cut back, 1 base at V and 4 bases at J, with 10 bases in the middle.

The chain combines TRBV4-3 with TRBJ2-4; 8 nucleotides agree with TRBD2. Germline V gene lookup returns CDR1 LGHNA and CDR2 YSLEER. V shed 2 bases and J 8 bases; nucleotides not matched to a gene: 5. The CDR3 runs 14 residues. CDR3 nucleotide sequence: TGCGCCAGCAGCCAAACCGGGAGGGAGGACATTCAGTACTTC. It specifies CASSQTGREDIQYF.

This clonotype was counted many times. CDR3 in DNA: TGTGCCAGCAGCCCTATCGGGACACTTCGTGAAAAACTGTTTTTT. Its translation is CASSPIGTLREKLFF. The V gene is TRBV7-8, the J gene TRBJ1-4, with a tentative D call TRBD1 (6 bases). The V end was cut by 5 bases, the J end by 7 bases, with 17 bases between. Germline V lookup: CDR1 SGHVS, CDR2 FQNEAQ. The CDR3 is made up of 15 amino acids.

V is TRBV10-3 and J is TRBJ2-1; a weak D match, TRBD2 (5 bases). CDR1 ENHRY and CDR2 SYGVKD come from the germline V gene. Trimming removed 0 bases at V and 8 bases at J, with 17 bases between. This CDR3 contains 16 residues. CDR3 amino acids: CAISESTGKRWDEQFF. The CDR3 DNA follows: TGTGCCATCAGTGAGTCGACGGGGAAGAGGTGGGATGAGCAGTTCTTC.

This chain uses TRBV19 with TRBJ1-5; D gene uncertain. This CDR3 region has 12 residues. V gave up 6 bases and J gave up 8 bases, with 11 bases separating them. CDR1 and CDR2 from the germline V gene are LNHDA and SQIVND (reference sequence). The CDR3 loop is CASRFTQEPQHF. In DNA form, the CDR3 reads TGTGCCAGTAGGTTCACGCAGGAGCCCCAGCATTTT.

The chain has TRBV7-6 and TRBJ2-7; 7 nucleotides match TRBD1. This CDR3 spans 15 amino acids. Germline-derived CDR1 and CDR2 are SGHVS and FNYEAQ. J was trimmed by 3 bases and V by 5 bases; bases with no gene match: 10. In DNA form, the CDR3 reads TGTGCCAGCAGCCCGCGACAGGGTCCAGGCTACGAGCAGTACTTC. Translating it yields CASSPRQGPGYEQYF.